This is a list of T cell receptor beta chains from one sample in a study of blood T cell repertoires in COVID-19. The data were produced by immunoSEQ multiplex PCR, yet TCRdb's version contains in-frame clones alone and is incomplete. The sample consists of about 350,000 clones, 88% of them appearing once. The source material was peripheral blood. These receptors originate from a woman between 65 and 79 years old with COVID-19, enrolled during active disease. CDR3s include the opening cysteine and the closing phenylalanine or tryptophan. Fields, in order: D gene, clone size, J gene, CDR3 length, V gene, CDR3 protein, CDR3 DNA. D genes are given only for firm matches. Expanded clones get a size class; other rows say once, few or many, or leave the size out.

D: NA
size: NA
J: TRBJ1-5
length: 14
V: TRBV10-3
CDR3: CAIGQGASGQPQHF
DNA: TGTGCCATCGGCCAAGGGGCTTCTGGACAGCCCCAGCATTTT

D: TRBD1
size: NA
J: TRBJ1-1
length: 13
V: TRBV5-1
CDR3: CASSTGQGGEAFF
DNA: TGCGCCAGCAGCACGGGACAGGGCGGTGAAGCTTTCTTT

D: NA
size: NA
J: TRBJ2-2
length: 19
V: TRBV7-9
CDR3: CASRQPPTEAGKLPGELFF
DNA: TGTGCCAGCAGACAACCCCCGACTGAGGCCGGGAAACTCCCCGGGGAGCTGTTTTTT

D: TRBD1
size: NA
J: TRBJ1-5
length: 16
V: TRBV7-9
CDR3: CASSLDGQGGNQPQHF
DNA: TGTGCCAGCAGCCTAGATGGACAGGGTGGCAATCAGCCCCAGCATTTT

D: NA
size: once
J: TRBJ2-2
length: 17
V: TRBV7-8
CDR3: CASSLGVGALDTGELFF
DNA: TGTGCCAGCAGCTTAGGGGTAGGGGCGTTGGACACCGGGGAGCTGTTTTTT

D: TRBD1
size: NA
J: TRBJ1-1
length: 14
V: TRBV19
CDR3: CASSIQGAGTEAFF
DNA: TGTGCCAGTTCTATTCAGGGGGCGGGGACTGAAGCTTTCTTT

D: TRBD1
size: NA
J: TRBJ1-1
length: 14
V: TRBV7-6
CDR3: CASSLDRGRTEAFF
DNA: TGTGCCAGCAGCTTGGACAGGGGGCGGACTGAAGCTTTCTTT

D: TRBD1
size: NA
J: TRBJ2-7
length: 17
V: TRBV9
CDR3: CASSPRQFGQGTHEQYF
DNA: TGTGCCAGCAGCCCAAGGCAATTCGGACAGGGTACCCACGAGCAGTACTTC

D: NA
size: NA
J: TRBJ1-1
length: 16
V: TRBV27
CDR3: CASRSVSRGLNAEAFF
DNA: TGTGCCAGCAGGTCAGTTTCTCGCGGGCTTAACGCTGAAGCTTTCTTT

D: NA
size: NA
J: TRBJ1-2
length: 14
V: TRBV6-4
CDR3: CASRIRTANYGYTF
DNA: TGTGCCAGCAGGATCAGGACAGCTAACTATGGCTACACCTTC

D: NA
size: few
J: TRBJ2-7
length: 14
V: TRBV19
CDR3: CASSMGGTSYEQYF
DNA: TGTGCCAGTAGTATGGGGGGAACCTCCTACGAGCAGTACTTC

D: NA
size: NA
J: TRBJ2-3
length: 16
V: TRBV3-1/TRBV3-2
CDR3: CASSQVGGFSTDTQYF
DNA: TGTGCCAGCAGCCAAGTGGGGGGATTTAGTACAGATACGCAGTATTTT

D: TRBD1
size: NA
J: TRBJ1-2
length: 15
V: TRBV29-1
CDR3: CSVGEQGASNYGYTF
DNA: TGCAGCGTTGGGGAACAGGGGGCATCTAACTATGGCTACACCTTC

D: TRBD1
size: NA
J: TRBJ1-6
length: 15
V: TRBV2
CDR3: CASRGPGQGNSPLHF
DNA: TGTGCCAGCAGGGGACCGGGACAGGGGAACTCACCCCTCCACTTT

D: TRBD1
size: NA
J: TRBJ1-1
length: 14
V: TRBV5-6
CDR3: CASSGGQPNTEAFF
DNA: TGTGCCAGCAGCGGGGGACAGCCGAACACTGAAGCTTTCTTT

D: NA
size: NA
J: TRBJ2-3
length: 12
V: TRBV7-2
CDR3: CASSATWDTQYF
DNA: TGTGCCAGCAGCGCCACATGGGATACGCAGTATTTT

D: NA
size: NA
J: TRBJ2-4
length: 14
V: TRBV6-1
CDR3: CASSESLAKNIQYF
DNA: TGTGCCAGCAGTGAGTCCTTAGCCAAAAACATTCAGTACTTC

D: NA
size: NA
J: TRBJ1-5
length: 11
V: TRBV27
CDR3: CATGSREPQHF
DNA: TGTGCCACGGGGTCTCGTGAGCCCCAGCATTTT